These 10 T cell receptor beta chains share one sample of origin, sequenced in a study of blood T cell repertoires in COVID-19. Assay: immunoSEQ multiplex PCR; the TCRdb copy retains only in-frame clones and omits some. Among about 150,000 clones listed, around 81% were seen once. The sequenced material came from peripheral blood. The source is a human donor with acute or convalescent COVID-19. The donor label of this sample is uncertain.

This sequence joins TRBV19 and TRBJ2-1, with TRBD2 matching over 10 bases. Germline lookup yields CDR1 LNHDA and CDR2 SQIVND (reference sequence). V trimming: 7 bases; J trimming: 8 bases; junction bases outside the gene matches: 11. The CDR3 extends over 15 amino acids. The CDR3 DNA follows: TGTGCCAGTAACGCAGCGGGGGGGTTTATGGATGAGCAGTTCTTC. This codes for CASNAAGGFMDEQFF.

J is TRBJ1-5 and V is TRBV7-9, with D tentatively TRBD1 (6 bases). Germline CDR1 reads SEHNR; CDR2 reads FQNEAQ (reference sequence). Deletions cut 4 bases from V and 0 bases from J, with 13 bases between. There are 16 residues in the CDR3. The CDR3 coding sequence is TGTGCCAGCAGCTCCGGGGGGGCTTATAGCAATCAGCCCCAGCATTTT. This sequence encodes CASSSGGAYSNQPQHF.

V usage is TRBV19 and J usage is TRBJ1-1; 7 bases align to TRBD1. The CDR3 totals 15 residues. CDR1 is LNHDA, CDR2 SQIVND, per germline (reference sequence). After removal of 1 base from V and 0 bases from J, the junction contained 2 bases not matched to a gene. The CDR3 sequence: CASSIGGTVNTEAFF. CDR3 in DNA: TGTGCCAGTAGTATAGGCGGGACAGTGAACACTGAAGCTTTCTTT.

This rearrangement joins TRBV27 to TRBJ1-5, with a tentative D call TRBD1 (6 bases). V lost 4 bases and J lost 2, with 9 bases in between. The CDR3 extends over 14 amino acids. Germline-derived CDR1 and CDR2 are MNHEY and SMNVEV (reference sequence). This chain's CDR3 is CASSSRQGNQPQHF. CDR3 coding DNA: TGTGCCAGCAGTTCCCGACAGGGCAATCAGCCCCAGCATTTT.

J is TRBJ1-4 and V is TRBV2; 8 bases match TRBD1. The V and J ends lost 4 bases and 5 bases, in that order; junction bases with no gene match: 6. The CDR3 is 15 residues long. Germline V gene sequence: CDR1 SNHLY, CDR2 FYNNEI. In DNA form, the CDR3 reads TGTGCCAGCAGTGCGACAGGGGCTTCCAATGAAAAACTGTTTTTT. It encodes CASSATGASNEKLFF.

This sequence joins TRBV7-8 and TRBJ1-2; 9 bases match TRBD1. The CDR3 has 15 amino acids. J gave up 4 bases and V 1 base, and 4 bases lay outside the gene matches. CDR1 is SGHVS and CDR2 is FQNEAQ in the germline V gene. In nucleotides, the CDR3 is TGTGCCAGCAGCTTAGGGGGACAGGGAGTCTATGGCTACACCTTC. It is translated as CASSLGGQGVYGYTF.

The chain uses TRBV7-8 and TRBJ1-1, with D perhaps TRBD1 (6 bases). This CDR3 has 15 residues. Germline V gene sequence: CDR1 SGHVS, CDR2 FQNEAQ. Trimming took 5 bases from V and 10 from J, leaving 23 bases between them. DNA of the CDR3: TGTGCCAGCAGCCTTGGGGGCAGATTTTCCGGTGGAGCTTTCTTT. This encodes CASSLGGRFSGGAFF.

The gene calls are TRBV6-5 and TRBJ2-2; TRBD1 matches at 8 bases. The germline V gene encodes CDR1 MNHEY and CDR2 SVGAGI. Unmatched junction bases numbered 5, after V lost 4 bases and J lost 4 bases. There are 15 residues in the CDR3. The CDR3 DNA follows: TGTGCCAGCAGTTCAGGGGGCATTGGCACCGGGGAGCTGTTTTTT. Protein: CASSSGGIGTGELFF.

This chain connects TRBV6-5 to TRBJ2-2, with TRBD1 matching 7 bases. With V trimmed by 2 bases and J by 8 bases, 5 bases remained unmatched. The CDR3 has 14 amino acids. Germline V CDR1 and CDR2: MNHEY, SVGAGI. Written as DNA, the CDR3 is TGTGCCAGCAGTTACGAGGGGGCTGGAGGGGAGCTGTTTTTT. Amino acid sequence: CASSYEGAGGELFF.

V is TRBV5-1 and J is TRBJ1-2; tentative D call: TRBD1 (5 bases). This CDR3 is built from 14 residues. Trimming left V 0 bases short and J 6 bases short, with 12 bases between. CDR1 is SGHRS and CDR2 is YFSETQ in the germline V gene. In DNA, the CDR3 is TGCGCCAGCAGCTTGGCGGGGGGAACGAATGGCTACACCTTC. This sequence encodes CASSLAGGTNGYTF.